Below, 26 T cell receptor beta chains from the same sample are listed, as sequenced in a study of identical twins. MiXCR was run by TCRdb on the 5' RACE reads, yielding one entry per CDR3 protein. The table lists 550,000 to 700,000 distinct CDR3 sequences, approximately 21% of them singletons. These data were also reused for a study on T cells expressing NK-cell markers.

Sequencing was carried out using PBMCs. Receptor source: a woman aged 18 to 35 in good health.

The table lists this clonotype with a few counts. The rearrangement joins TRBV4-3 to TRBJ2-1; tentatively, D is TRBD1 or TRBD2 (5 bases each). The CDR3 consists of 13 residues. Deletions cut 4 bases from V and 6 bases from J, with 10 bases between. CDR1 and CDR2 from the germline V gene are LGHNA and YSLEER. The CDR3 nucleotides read TGCGCCAGCAGCCGAACGGGGCTCAATGAGCAGTTCTTC. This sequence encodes CASSRTGLNEQFF.

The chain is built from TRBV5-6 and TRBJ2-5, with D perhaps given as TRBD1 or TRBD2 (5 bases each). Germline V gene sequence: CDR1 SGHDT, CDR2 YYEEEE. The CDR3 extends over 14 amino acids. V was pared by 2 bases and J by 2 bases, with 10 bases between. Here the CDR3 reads CASSFRDGQETQYF. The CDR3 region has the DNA TGTGCCAGCAGCTTCCGGGACGGACAAGAGACCCAGTACTTC.

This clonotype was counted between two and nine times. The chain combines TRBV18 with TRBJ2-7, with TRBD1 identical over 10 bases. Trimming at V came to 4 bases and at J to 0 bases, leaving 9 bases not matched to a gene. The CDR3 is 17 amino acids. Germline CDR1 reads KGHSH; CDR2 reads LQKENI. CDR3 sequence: CASSLRQGAQSSYEQYF. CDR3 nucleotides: TGTGCCAGCTCACTGAGACAGGGGGCCCAAAGCTCCTACGAGCAGTACTTC.

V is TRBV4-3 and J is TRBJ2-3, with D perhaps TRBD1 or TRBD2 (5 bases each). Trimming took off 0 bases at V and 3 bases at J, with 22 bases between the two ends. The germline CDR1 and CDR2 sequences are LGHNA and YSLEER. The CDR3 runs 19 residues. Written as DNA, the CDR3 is TGCGCCAGCAGCCAAGATGGGGGAAGGGGATATAAAAGGACAGATACGCAGTATTTT. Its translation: CASSQDGGRGYKRTDTQYF.

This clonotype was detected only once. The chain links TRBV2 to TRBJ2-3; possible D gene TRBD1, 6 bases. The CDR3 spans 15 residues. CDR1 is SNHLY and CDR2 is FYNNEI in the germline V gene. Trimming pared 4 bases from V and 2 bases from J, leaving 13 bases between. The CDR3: CASSGAQGPTDTQYF. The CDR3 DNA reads TGTGCCAGCAGTGGGGCTCAGGGGCCCACAGATACGCAGTATTTT.

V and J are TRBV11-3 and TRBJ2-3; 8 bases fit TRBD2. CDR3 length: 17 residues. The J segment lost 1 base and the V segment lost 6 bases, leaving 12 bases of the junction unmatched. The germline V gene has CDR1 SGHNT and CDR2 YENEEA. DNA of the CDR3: TGTGCCAGCAGACAGAACGGGGGGGCCGGGCGCACAGATACGCAGTATTTT. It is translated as CASRQNGGAGRTDTQYF.

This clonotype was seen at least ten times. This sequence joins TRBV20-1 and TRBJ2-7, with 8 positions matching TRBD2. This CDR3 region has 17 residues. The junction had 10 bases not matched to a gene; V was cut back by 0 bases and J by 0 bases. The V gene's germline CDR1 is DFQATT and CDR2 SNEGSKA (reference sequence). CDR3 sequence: CSARDPGGRGSSYEQYF. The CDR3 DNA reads TGCAGTGCTAGAGACCCGGGAGGGCGTGGGAGCTCCTACGAGCAGTACTTC.

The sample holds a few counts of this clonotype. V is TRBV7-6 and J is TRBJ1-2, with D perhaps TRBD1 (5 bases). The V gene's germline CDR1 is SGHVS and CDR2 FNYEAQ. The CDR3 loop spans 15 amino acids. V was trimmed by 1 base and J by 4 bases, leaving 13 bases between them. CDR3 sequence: CASSLETGGAYGYTF. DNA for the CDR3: TGTGCCAGCAGCTTAGAGACGGGTGGGGCCTATGGCTACACCTTC.

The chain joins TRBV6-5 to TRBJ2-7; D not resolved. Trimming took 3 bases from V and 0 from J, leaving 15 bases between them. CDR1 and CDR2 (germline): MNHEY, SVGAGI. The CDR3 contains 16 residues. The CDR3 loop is CASSYRVEVGSYEQYF. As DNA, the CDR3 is TGTGCCAGCAGTTATAGGGTGGAAGTGGGCTCCTACGAGCAGTACTTC.

CDR3 in amino acids: CATATGTANTEAFF. CDR3 in DNA: TGTGCCACCGCGACCGGGACTGCGAACACTGAAGCTTTCTTT. The rearrangement links TRBV7-2 to TRBJ1-1; TRBD1 is a possible D gene (5 bases). Germline CDR1 SGHTA, CDR2 FQGNSA. The CDR3 loop spans 14 amino acids. V gave up 10 bases and J gave up 1 base, with 16 bases separating them.

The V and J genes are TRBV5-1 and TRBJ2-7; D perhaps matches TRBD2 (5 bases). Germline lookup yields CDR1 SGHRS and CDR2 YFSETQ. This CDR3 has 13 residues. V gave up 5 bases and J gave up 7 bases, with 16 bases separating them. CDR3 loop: CASRLVDSWEQYF. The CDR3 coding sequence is TGCGCCAGCAGACTAGTTGACTCGTGGGAGCAGTACTTC.

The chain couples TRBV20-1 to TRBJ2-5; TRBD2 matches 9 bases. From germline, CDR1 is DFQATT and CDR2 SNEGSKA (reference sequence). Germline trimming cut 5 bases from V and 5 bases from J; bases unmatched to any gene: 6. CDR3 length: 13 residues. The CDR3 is CSALAGVKETQYF. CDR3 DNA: TGCAGTGCTTTAGCGGGGGTAAAGGAGACCCAGTACTTC.

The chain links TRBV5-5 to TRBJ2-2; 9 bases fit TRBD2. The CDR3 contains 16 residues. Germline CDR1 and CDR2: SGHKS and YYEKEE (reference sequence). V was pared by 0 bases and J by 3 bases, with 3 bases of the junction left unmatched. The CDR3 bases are TGTGCCAGCAGCTTGGAGCGGGGGGTCCACACCGGGGAGCTGTTTTTT. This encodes CASSLERGVHTGELFF.

The CDR3 DNA sequence: TGTGCCAGCAGCCGTTCGGAGGCCGGGACGGAAAAACTGTTTTTT. Its protein product is CASSRSEAGTEKLFF. The chain joins TRBV7-8 to TRBJ1-4; weak D call: TRBD1 (5 bases). Germline V gene data show CDR1 as SGHVS and CDR2 as FQNEAQ. V was pared by 5 bases and J by 8 bases, with 18 bases between. This CDR3 contains 15 residues. The variable domain in full, with the rest retrieved from reference TRBV7-8 and TRBJ1-4, is GAGVSQSPRYKVAKRGQDVALRCDPISGHVSLFWYQQALGQGPEFLTYFQNEAQLDKSGLPSDRFFAERPEGSVSTLKIQRTQQEDSAVYLCASSRSEAGTEKLFFGSGTQLSVL.

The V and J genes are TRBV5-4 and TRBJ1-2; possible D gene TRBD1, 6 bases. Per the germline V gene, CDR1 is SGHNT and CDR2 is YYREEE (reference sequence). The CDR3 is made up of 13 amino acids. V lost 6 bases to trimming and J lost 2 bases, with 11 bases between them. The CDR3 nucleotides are TGTGCCAGCACTCAACAGGGAAACTATGGCTACACCTTC. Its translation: CASTQQGNYGYTF. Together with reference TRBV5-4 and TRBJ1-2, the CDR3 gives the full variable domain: ETGVTQSPTHLIKTRGQQVTLRCSSQSGHNTVSWYQQALGQGPQFIFQYYREEENGRGNFPPRFSGLQFPNYSSELNVNALELDDSALYLCASTQQGNYGYTFGSGTRLTVV.

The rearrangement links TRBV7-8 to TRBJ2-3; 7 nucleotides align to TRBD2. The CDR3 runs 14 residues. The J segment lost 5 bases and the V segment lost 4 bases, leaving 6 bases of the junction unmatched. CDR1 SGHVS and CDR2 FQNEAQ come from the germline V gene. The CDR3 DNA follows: TGTGCCAGCAGCTATATACTAGCGCTAGATACGCAGTATTTT. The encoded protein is CASSYILALDTQYF. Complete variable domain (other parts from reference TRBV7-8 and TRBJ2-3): GAGVSQSPRYKVAKRGQDVALRCDPISGHVSLFWYQQALGQGPEFLTYFQNEAQLDKSGLPSDRFFAERPEGSVSTLKIQRTQQEDSAVYLCASSYILALDTQYFGPGTRLTVL.

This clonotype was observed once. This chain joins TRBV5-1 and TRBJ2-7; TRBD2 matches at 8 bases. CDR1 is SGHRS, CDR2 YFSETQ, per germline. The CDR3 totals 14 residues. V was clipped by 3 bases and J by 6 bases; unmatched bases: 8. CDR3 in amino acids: CASSSGLVGTEQYF. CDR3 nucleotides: TGCGCCAGCAGCTCGGGACTAGTAGGGACCGAGCAGTACTTC.

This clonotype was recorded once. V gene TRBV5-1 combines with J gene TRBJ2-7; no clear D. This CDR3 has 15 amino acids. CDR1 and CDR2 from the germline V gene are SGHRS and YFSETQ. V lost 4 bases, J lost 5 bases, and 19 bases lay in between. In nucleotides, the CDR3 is TGCGCCAGCAGCCTGCTAAGCTTTCGCTCGGACGAGCAGTACTTC. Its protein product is CASSLLSFRSDEQYF.

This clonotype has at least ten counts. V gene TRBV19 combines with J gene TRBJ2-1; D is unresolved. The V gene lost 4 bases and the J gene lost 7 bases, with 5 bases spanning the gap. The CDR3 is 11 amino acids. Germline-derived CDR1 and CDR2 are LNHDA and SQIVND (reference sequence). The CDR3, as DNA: TGTGCCAGTAGTAGTCAAAATGAGCAGTTCTTC. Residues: CASSSQNEQFF.

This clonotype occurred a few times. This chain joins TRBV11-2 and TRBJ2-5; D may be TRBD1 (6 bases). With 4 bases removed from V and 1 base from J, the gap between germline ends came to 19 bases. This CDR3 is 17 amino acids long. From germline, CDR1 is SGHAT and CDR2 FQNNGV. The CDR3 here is CASSSDLEGVTQETQYF. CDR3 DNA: TGTGCCAGCAGCTCAGATCTAGAGGGGGTGACCCAAGAGACCCAGTACTTC.

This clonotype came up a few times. The CDR3 here is CASSSYPGGESPLHF. Here the CDR3 DNA reads TGTGCCAGCAGCTCTTACCCAGGGGGCGAATCACCCCTCCACTTT. The chain has TRBV7-6 and TRBJ1-6; 8 bases fit TRBD1. J lost 10 bases, V lost 4 bases, and 9 bases had no gene match. The CDR3 consists of 15 residues. Germline assignment: CDR1 SGHVS and CDR2 FNYEAQ.

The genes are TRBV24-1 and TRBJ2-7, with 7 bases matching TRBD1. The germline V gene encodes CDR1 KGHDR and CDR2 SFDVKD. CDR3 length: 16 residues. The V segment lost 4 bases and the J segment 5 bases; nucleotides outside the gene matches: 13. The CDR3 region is CATSERGQIPGNEQYF. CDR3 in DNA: TGTGCCACCAGTGAGAGGGGACAGATCCCTGGGAACGAGCAGTACTTC.

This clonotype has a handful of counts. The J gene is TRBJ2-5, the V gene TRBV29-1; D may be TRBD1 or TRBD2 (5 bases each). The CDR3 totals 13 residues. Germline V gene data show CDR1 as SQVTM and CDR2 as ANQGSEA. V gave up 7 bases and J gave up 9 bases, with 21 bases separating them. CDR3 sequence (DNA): TGCAGCGGCAAACTCCGGGGCCGGGCGGCCCAGTACTTC. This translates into CSGKLRGRAAQYF.

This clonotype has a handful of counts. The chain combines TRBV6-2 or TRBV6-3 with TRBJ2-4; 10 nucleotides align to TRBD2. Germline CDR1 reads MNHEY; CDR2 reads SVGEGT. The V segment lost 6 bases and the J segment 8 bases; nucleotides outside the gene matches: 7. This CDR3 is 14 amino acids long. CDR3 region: CASRRTSGNHIQYF. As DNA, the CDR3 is TGTGCCAGCAGGCGTACTAGCGGGAATCACATTCAGTACTTC.

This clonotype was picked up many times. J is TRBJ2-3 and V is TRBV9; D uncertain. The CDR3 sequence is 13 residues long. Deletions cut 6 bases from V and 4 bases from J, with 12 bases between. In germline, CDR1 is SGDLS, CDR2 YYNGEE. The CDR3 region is CASTPGSPDTQYF. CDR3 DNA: TGTGCCAGCACCCCCGGCTCTCCAGATACGCAGTATTTT.

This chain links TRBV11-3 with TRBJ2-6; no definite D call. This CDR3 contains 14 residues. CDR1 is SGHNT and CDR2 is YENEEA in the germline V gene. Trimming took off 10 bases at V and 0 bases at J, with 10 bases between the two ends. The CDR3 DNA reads TGTGCCACAGCACCGCGCTCTGGGGCCAACGTCCTGACTTTC. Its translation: CATAPRSGANVLTF.